This TCR beta chain was documented in a study of OX40 agonist ivuxolimab in advanced cancers. Study-level information: At about 81% male, the cohort had a mean age of 60 years, ranging from 23 to 79. Study results and caveats: Dosing at 0.1 to 3.0 mg/kg was accompanied by clonal expansion of CD4+ and CD8+ blood T cells by week 6.

Profiling relied on immunoSEQ multiplex PCR, and the TCRdb table lists in-frame clones only, not all of them. This table holds roughly 62,000 clones, approximately 85% found once. Trimming pared 6 bases from V and 4 bases from J, leaving 18 bases between. The CDR3 length is 15 residues. Germline values: CDR1 LNHNV, CDR2 YYDKDF (reference sequence). Points on this clone: Its antigen is unknown.

This material consisted of CD4+ or CD8+ T cells sorted from blood, taken in a trial of the OX40 agonist ivuxolimab. V is TRBV15 and J is TRBJ1-2; D is unresolved. This TCR was sampled from an adult with an advanced solid tumor such as melanoma, head and neck, liver or kidney cancer. In nucleotides, the CDR3 is TGTGCCACCAGACCCGGTGAAATGGTGTTCTATGGCTACACCTTC. Translating it yields CATRPGEMVFYGYTF.